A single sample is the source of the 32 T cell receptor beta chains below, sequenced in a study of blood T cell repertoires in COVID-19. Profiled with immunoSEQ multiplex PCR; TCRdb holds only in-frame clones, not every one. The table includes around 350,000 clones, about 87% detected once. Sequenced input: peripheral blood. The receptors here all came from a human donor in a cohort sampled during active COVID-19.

The CDR3 nucleotides are TGTGCCAGCAGCCCACTCTCGACAGGGTCGGGAAACACCATATATTTT. Its translation is CASSPLSTGSGNTIYF. The genes are TRBV7-8 and TRBJ1-3, with 7 positions matching TRBD1. CDR3 length: 16 amino acids. CDR1 and CDR2 from the germline V gene are SGHVS and FQNEAQ. The V and J ends lost 5 bases and 4 bases, in that order; junction bases with no gene match: 11.

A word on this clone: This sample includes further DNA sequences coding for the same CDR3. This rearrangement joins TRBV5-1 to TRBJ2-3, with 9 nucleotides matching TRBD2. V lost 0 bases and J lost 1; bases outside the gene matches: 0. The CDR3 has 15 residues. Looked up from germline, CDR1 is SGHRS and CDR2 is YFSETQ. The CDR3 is CASSLASGGTDTQYF. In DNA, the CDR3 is TGCGCCAGCAGCTTGGCTAGCGGGGGCACAGATACGCAGTATTTT.

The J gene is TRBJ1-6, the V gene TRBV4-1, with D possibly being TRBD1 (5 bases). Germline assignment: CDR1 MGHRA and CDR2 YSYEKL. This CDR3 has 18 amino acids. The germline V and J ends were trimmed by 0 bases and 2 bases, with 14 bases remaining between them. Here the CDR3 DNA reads TGCGCCAGCAGCCAAGAAGAGAGGATGGGGCCCTATAATTCACCCCTCCACTTT. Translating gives CASSQEERMGPYNSPLHF.

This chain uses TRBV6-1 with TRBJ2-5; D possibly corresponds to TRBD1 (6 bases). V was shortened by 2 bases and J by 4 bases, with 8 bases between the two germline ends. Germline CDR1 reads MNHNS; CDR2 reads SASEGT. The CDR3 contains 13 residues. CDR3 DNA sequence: TGTGCCAGCAGTGAACAGGGGCCAGAGACCCAGTACTTC. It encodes CASSEQGPETQYF.

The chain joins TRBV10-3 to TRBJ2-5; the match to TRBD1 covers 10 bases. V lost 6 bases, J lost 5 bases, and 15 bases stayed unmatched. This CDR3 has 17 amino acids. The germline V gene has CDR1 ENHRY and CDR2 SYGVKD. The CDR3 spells CAISANPGQGREETQYF. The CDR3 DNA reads TGTGCCATCAGCGCTAACCCGGGACAGGGGAGAGAGGAGACCCAGTACTTC.

The CDR3 bases are TGTGCCAGCAGCCCGACTAGGAGGAATGAGCAGTTCTTC. As protein: CASSPTRRNEQFF. This chain joins TRBV7-9 and TRBJ2-1, with D possibly matching TRBD2 (6 bases). The germline V and J ends were trimmed by 5 bases and 7 bases, with 12 bases remaining between them. This CDR3 region has 13 residues. Germline V gene lookup returns CDR1 SEHNR and CDR2 FQNEAQ (reference sequence).

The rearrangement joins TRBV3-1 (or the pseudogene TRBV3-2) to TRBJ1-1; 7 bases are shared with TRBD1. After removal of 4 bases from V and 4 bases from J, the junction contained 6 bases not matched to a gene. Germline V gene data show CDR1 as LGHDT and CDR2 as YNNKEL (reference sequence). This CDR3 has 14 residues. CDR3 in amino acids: CASSPGYRGTEAFF. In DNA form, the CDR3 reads TGTGCCAGCAGCCCGGGGTACAGGGGCACTGAAGCTTTCTTT.

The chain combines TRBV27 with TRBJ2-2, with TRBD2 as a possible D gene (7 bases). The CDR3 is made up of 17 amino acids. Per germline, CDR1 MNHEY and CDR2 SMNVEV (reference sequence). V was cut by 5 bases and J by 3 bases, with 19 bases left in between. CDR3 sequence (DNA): TGTGCCAGCAGTCCCCAAGGGGGGGACTCATACACCGGGGAGCTGTTTTTT. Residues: CASSPQGGDSYTGELFF.

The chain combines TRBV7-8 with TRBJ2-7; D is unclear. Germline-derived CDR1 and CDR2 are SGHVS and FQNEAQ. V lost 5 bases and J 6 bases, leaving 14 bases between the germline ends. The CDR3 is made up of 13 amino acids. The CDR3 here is CASSPHQVGEQYF. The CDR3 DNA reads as TGTGCCAGCAGCCCTCACCAAGTCGGCGAGCAGTACTTC. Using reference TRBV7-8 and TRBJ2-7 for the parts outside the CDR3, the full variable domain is GAGVSQSPRYKVAKRGQDVALRCDPISGHVSLFWYQQALGQGPEFLTYFQNEAQLDKSGLPSDRFFAERPEGSVSTLKIQRTQQEDSAVYLCASSPHQVGEQYFGPGTRLTVT.

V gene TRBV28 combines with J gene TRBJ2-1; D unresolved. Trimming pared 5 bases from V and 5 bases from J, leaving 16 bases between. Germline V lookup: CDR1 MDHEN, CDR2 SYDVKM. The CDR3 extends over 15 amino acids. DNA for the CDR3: TGTGCCAGCAGTCCCCCCGAGGCCGCTAACAATGAGCAGTTCTTC. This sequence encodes CASSPPEAANNEQFF.

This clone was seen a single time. The CDR3 region has the DNA TGTGCCAGCACCAAGGAGGGGACAGGGGACAATGAGCAGTTCTTC. Its translation: CASTKEGTGDNEQFF. This rearrangement joins TRBV2 to TRBJ2-1; TRBD1 agrees at 10 bases. Germline V gene lookup returns CDR1 SNHLY and CDR2 FYNNEI. This CDR3 is built from 15 residues. The V and J ends lost 7 bases and 5 bases, in that order; junction bases with no gene match: 8.

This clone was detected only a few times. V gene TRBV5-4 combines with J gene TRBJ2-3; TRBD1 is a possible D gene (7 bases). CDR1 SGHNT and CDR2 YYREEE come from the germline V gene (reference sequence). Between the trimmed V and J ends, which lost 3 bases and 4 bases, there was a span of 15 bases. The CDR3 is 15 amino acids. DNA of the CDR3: TGTGCCAGCAGCTCAAGGACAGGAGGGTCAGATACGCAGTATTTT. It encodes CASSSRTGGSDTQYF.

The CDR3 region has the DNA TGTGCCAGCAGTTACTCTTCGTCGGTCTATGGCTACACCTTC. Translated: CASSYSSSVYGYTF. This rearrangement joins TRBV6-5 to TRBJ1-2; D is ambiguous. The V end was cut by 0 bases, the J end by 4 bases, with 9 bases between. Germline V gives CDR1 MNHEY, CDR2 SVGAGI. CDR3 length equals 14 residues.

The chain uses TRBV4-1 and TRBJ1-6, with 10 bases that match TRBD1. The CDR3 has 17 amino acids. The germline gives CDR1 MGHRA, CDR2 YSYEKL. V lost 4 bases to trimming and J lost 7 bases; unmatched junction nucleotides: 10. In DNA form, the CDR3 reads TGCGCCAGCAGCCCCCCCGACAGGGGGCTAGTAAATTCACCCCTCCACTTT. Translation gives CASSPPDRGLVNSPLHF.

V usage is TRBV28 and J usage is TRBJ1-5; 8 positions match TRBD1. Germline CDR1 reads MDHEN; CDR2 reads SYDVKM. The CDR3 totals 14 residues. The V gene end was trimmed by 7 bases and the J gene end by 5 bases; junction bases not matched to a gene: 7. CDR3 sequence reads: CASNTGQEHQPQHF. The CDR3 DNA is TGTGCCAGCAACACGGGACAGGAGCATCAGCCCCAGCATTTT.

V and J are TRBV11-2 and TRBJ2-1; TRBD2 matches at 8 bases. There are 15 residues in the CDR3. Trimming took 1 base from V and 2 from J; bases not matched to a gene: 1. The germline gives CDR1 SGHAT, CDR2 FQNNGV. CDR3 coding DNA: TGTGCCAGCAGCTTAGTAGCGGGGACCTACAATGAGCAGTTCTTC. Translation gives CASSLVAGTYNEQFF.

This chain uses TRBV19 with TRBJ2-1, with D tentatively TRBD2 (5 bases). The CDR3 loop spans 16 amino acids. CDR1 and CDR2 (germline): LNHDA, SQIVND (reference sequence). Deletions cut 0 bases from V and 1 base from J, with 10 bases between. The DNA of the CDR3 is TGTGCCAGTAGTATAGATCACGGGGAGTCCTACAATGAGCAGTTCTTC. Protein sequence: CASSIDHGESYNEQFF.

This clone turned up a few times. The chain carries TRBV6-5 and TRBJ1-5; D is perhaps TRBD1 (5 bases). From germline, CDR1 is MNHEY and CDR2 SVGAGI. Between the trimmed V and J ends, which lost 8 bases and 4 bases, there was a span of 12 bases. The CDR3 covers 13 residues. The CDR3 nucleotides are TGTGCCAGCGAGTGGGCAGGGAATCAGCCCCAGCATTTT. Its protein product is CASEWAGNQPQHF.

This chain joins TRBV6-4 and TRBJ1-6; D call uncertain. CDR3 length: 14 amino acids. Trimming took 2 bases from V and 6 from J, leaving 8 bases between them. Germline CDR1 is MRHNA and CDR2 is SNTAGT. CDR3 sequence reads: CASSDVNGNSPLHF. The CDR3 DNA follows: TGTGCCAGCAGTGACGTAAACGGTAATTCACCCCTCCACTTT.

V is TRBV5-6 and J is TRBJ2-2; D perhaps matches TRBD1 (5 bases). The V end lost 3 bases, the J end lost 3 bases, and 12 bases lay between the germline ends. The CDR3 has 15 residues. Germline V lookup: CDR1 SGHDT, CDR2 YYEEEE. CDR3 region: CASSYIDRDTGELFF. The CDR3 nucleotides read TGTGCCAGCAGCTATATTGACAGAGACACCGGGGAGCTGTTTTTT.

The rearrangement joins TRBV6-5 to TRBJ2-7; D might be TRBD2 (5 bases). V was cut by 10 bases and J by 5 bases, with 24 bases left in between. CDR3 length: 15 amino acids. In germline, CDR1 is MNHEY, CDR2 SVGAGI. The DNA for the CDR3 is TGTGCCACGGTGCGGACGGGGAGCTCGTTCGACGAGCAGTACTTC. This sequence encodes CATVRTGSSFDEQYF.

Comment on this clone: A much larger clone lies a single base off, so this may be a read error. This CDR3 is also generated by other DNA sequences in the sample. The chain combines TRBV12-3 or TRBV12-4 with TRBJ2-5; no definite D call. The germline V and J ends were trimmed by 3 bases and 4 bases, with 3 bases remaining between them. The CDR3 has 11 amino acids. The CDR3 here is CASSLRETQYF. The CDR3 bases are TGTGCCAGCAGTTTGAGAGAGACCCAGTACTTC.

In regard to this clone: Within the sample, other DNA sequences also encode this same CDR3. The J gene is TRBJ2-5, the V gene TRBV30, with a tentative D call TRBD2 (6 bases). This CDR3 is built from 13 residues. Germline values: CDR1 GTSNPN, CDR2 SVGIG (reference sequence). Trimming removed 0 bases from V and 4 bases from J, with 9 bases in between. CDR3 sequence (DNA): TGTGCCTGGAGTGTCAGGCGGGGAGAGACCCAGTACTTC. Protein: CAWSVRRGETQYF.

DNA for the CDR3: TGTGCCAGCAGCTGGGAGGACACGATTAGAGGGGAGACCCAGTACTTC. Protein product: CASSWEDTIRGETQYF. The genes are TRBV5-5 and TRBJ2-5; maybe TRBD2 (6 bases). CDR3 length: 16 amino acids. The germline CDR1 and CDR2 sequences are SGHKS and YYEKEE (reference sequence). V was clipped by 3 bases and J by 5 bases, with 20 bases between them.

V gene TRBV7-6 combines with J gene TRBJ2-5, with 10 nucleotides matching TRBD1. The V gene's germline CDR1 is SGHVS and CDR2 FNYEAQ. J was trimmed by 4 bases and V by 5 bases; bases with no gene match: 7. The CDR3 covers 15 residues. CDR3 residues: CASSPDRGRRETQYF. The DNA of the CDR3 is TGTGCCAGCAGCCCGGACAGGGGGAGGCGAGAGACCCAGTACTTC.

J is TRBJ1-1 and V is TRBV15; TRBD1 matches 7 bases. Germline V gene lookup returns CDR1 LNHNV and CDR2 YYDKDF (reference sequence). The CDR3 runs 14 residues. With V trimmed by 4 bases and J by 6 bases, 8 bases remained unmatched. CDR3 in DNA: TGTGCCACCAGCACTCCTAGGGGGCAGGCTGAAGCTTTCTTT. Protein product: CATSTPRGQAEAFF.

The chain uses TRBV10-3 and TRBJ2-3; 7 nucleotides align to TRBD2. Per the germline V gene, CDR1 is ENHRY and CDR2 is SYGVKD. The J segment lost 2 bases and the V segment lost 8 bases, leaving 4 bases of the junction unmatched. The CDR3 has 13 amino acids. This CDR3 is CAIERDPTDTQYF. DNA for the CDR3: TGTGCCATCGAGCGGGACCCCACAGATACGCAGTATTTT.

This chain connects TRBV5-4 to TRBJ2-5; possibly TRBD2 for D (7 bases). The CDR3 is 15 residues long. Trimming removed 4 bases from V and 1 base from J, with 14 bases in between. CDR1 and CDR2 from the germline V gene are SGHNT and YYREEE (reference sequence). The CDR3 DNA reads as TGTGCCAGCAGCCTTGGGGGGGCCGGCCAAGAGACCCAGTACTTC. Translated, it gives CASSLGGAGQETQYF.

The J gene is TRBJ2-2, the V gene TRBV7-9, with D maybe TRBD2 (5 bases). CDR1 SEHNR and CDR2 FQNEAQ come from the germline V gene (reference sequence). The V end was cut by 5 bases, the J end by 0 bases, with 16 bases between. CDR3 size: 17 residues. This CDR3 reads CASSPYGRAPNTGELFF. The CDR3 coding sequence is TGTGCCAGCAGCCCCTACGGGCGGGCGCCGAACACCGGGGAGCTGTTTTTT.

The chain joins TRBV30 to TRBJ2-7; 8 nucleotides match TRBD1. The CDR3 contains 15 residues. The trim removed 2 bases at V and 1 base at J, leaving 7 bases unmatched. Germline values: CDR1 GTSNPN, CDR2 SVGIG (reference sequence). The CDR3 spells CAWSPDRELSYEQYF. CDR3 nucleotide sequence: TGTGCCTGGAGTCCGGACAGGGAACTTTCCTACGAGCAGTACTTC.

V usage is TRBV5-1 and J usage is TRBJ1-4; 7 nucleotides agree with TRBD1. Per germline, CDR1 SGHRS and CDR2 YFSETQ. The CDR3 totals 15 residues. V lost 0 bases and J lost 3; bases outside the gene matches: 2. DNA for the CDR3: TGCGCCAGCAGCTTGGGGAGGGGGCCTAATGAAAAACTGTTTTTT. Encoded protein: CASSLGRGPNEKLFF.

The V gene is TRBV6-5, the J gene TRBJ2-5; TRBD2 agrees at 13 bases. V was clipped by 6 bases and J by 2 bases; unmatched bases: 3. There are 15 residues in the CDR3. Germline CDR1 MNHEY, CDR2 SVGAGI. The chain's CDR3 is CASRRGLAGQETQYF. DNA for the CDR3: TGTGCCAGCAGAAGGGGACTAGCGGGGCAAGAGACCCAGTACTTC.